This T cell receptor (beta chain) was retrieved from a study of blood T cell repertoires in COVID-19 (TCRdb year 2020). A note on the overall study: The collaborator samples originated in the United States, Italy and Spain and spanned the acute and convalescent phases of COVID-19. The prospective study material was composed of cDNA or gDNA derived from T cells, B-cell-depleted T cells, or PBMCs. Subjects who had been exposed to COVID-19, were actively infected with it, or had recovered from it provided the deeply sampled blood TCRbeta repertoires that made up the dataset. The repertoires were released in a freely available public database meant as a resource for research on the immune response to SARS-CoV-2. Samples were obtained from the ongoing ImmuneRACE study (first 160 participants) and from some 1,300 subjects provided by 6 global collaborators. Sample metadata almost always included a de-identified subject ID, COVID-19 status, age in years and sex. Where available, HLA class I and class II types were taken from metadata supplied by the sample provider and were not determined by assay-based typing.

TCRbeta CDR3 regions were amplified from genomic DNA using the immunoSEQ Assay, a bias-controlled multiplex PCR. Turning to the authors' computational methods: Nucleated cell counts per sample were estimated from amplification of reference gene primers within the assay. To quantify the absolute abundance of each unique TCRbeta CDR3 rearrangement, sequence reads were collapsed and filtered. Productive Simpson clonality was computed per sample as the square root of Simpson's diversity index over productive rearrangements. Imported from immuneACCESS, the table was reduced by TCRdb to in-frame sequences with V and J called. These copies leave out some clones; in studies compared against another copy, an unresolved V gene accounts for under half, and the cause of the remainder is not known. V and J calls and clone size are given by that table; D and trimming were obtained from the DNA. The sample table shows approximately 250,000 clones, and around 85% are seen once. The top ten clones comprise 5.1% of the sample.

One collaborating source in Seattle enrolled patients during active infection and followed them longitudinally through the course of disease. Each collaborating institution followed its own protocols to collect whole blood in K2EDTA tubes. Collaborator samples were shipped for TCRbeta analysis as frozen whole blood, isolated PBMCs, or DNA extracted from either sample type. General conclusions and limits of the study: The quantity of clinical and demographic metadata differed by source and by participant and was supplied without curation.

The CDR3 runs 14 amino acids, cysteine and phenylalanine included. Only the CDR3 portion is preserved as DNA: 42 bases, with reading frame beginning at the first base. V sheds 2 bases and J sheds 4 bases, leaving 9 bases between their ends. Taken from the germline V gene (reference sequence), the CDR1 and CDR2 loops are SGHKS and YYEKEE. Comments on this clone: Its antigen is not yet known. Within one base of it there is no much larger clone, and no base qualities were kept.

This TCR was sampled from a man between 45 and 60 years old with COVID-19, enrolled during active disease. What was sequenced was peripheral blood. The sequence joins TRBV5-5 to TRBJ1-4; the D gene is perhaps TRBD1, from 5 matching bases. The CDR3 reads as follows: CASSFDSYNEKLFF. The sequenced DNA is TGTGCCAGCAGCTTTGACAGCTATAATGAAAAACTGTTTTTT. The CDR3 plus the reference TRBV5-5 and TRBJ1-4 genes for the other parts give the full variable domain: DAGVTQSPTHLIKTRGQQVTLRCSPISGHKSVSWYQQVLGQGPQFIFQYYEKEERGRGNFPDRFSARQFPNYSSELNVNALLLGDSALYLCASSFDSYNEKLFFGSGTQLSVL.